Shown below are 25 T cell receptor beta chains from a single sample sequenced in a study of T cells in Graves' hyperthyroidism and ophthalmopathy (dated by TCRdb to about 2019). Preparation of the library involved multiplex PCR. Sequencing used an Illumina HiSeq 2000. The TCR beta CDR3 regions were amplified from the RNA transcripts. The first round of RT-PCR for the TCR CDR3 was performed with the HTBI primer set and the Qiagen OneStep RT-PCR kit. TCRdb reanalyzed the raw reads on its own, using fastp at Q25 for trimming and MiXCR for clone calling, and kept in-frame beta chains. Rows matching on CDR3 protein sequence are summarized as one entry with the most common DNA and genes. The sample table contains 550,000 to 600,000 distinct CDR3 sequences; only one count was recorded for 12% to 15% of them. The top ten hold over 6% of the sample. The sequencing input was blood. Every receptor here comes from a woman aged 18-29 years with Graves' ophthalmopathy.

Only a few counts were recorded for this clonotype. The V gene is TRBV5-1, the J gene TRBJ1-1; 7 positions match TRBD1. The CDR3 has 13 residues. The trim removed 5 bases at V and 4 bases at J, leaving 5 bases unmatched. Germline assignment: CDR1 SGHRS and CDR2 YFSETQ. The DNA of the CDR3 is TGCGCCAGCAGTAGAGACAGGGTCACTGAAGCTTTCTTT. Encoded protein: CASSRDRVTEAFF.

This clonotype was recorded many times. As DNA, the CDR3 is TGTGCCAGTAGTATACCCCCACGGAGTGAAAAACTGTTTTTT. This gives the protein CASSIPPRSEKLFF. This chain joins TRBV19 and TRBJ1-4; no clear D gene. V lost 2 bases and J lost 7, with 11 bases in between. This CDR3 is 14 amino acids long. Germline CDR1 LNHDA, CDR2 SQIVND (reference sequence).

About this clonotype itself: A much larger clone sits a single nucleotide away, making a read error possible. V and J are TRBV12-3 or TRBV12-4 and TRBJ2-7; the D is unclear. Trimming took off 4 bases at V and 5 bases at J, with 9 bases between the two ends. The CDR3 length is 12 residues. CDR3 protein: CASSSAGDEQYF. DNA of the CDR3: TGTGCCAGCAGTTCTGCCGGTGACGAGCAGTACTTC.

This clonotype has more than one count but fewer than ten. The chain uses TRBV19 and TRBJ1-5; D is possibly TRBD1 (6 bases). Trimming removed 6 bases at V and 0 bases at J, with 12 bases between. The CDR3 consists of 15 residues. Germline CDR1 reads LNHDA; CDR2 reads SQIVND (reference sequence). The CDR3 nucleotides read TGTGCCAGTAGCCCGACAGGAGATAGCAATCAGCCCCAGCATTTT. Protein sequence: CASSPTGDSNQPQHF.

This clonotype was recorded at least ten times. The chain recombines TRBV15 with TRBJ1-5; maybe TRBD1 (5 bases). The germline CDR1 and CDR2 sequences are LNHNV and YYDKDF (reference sequence). This CDR3 region has 15 residues. The germline V and J ends were trimmed by 5 bases and 1 base, with 12 bases remaining between them. The CDR3 nucleotides read TGTGCCACCAGCTCAAGATGGGGGAGCAATCAGCCCCAGCATTTT. Translation: CATSSRWGSNQPQHF.

This clonotype was observed a few times. CDR3 in amino acids: CASTLAGGPAEQFF. CDR3 in DNA: TGTGCCAGCACCCTAGCGGGAGGGCCCGCTGAGCAGTTCTTC. The chain is built from TRBV7-9 and TRBJ2-1; the match to TRBD2 covers 12 bases. CDR3 length: 14 residues. CDR1 and CDR2 (germline): SEHNR, FQNEAQ (reference sequence). The V and J ends lost 7 bases and 9 bases, in that order; junction bases with no gene match: 7.

This clonotype was seen repeatedly, ten times or more. This chain's CDR3 is CAWSQSRNTEAFF. In DNA, the CDR3 is TGTGCCTGGAGCCAGTCCCGGAACACTGAAGCTTTCTTT. This sequence joins TRBV30 and TRBJ1-1; D ambiguous. CDR1 is GTSNPN and CDR2 is SVGIG in the germline V gene (reference sequence). Trimming stripped 3 bases from V and 1 base from J, with 9 bases between. The CDR3 is 13 residues long.

This clonotype was seen a few times. The chain carries TRBV6-1 and TRBJ2-1, with 9 bases lining up with TRBD1. The CDR3 loop spans 13 amino acids. Germline V lookup: CDR1 MNHNS, CDR2 SASEGT. The J segment lost 9 bases and the V segment lost 5 bases, leaving 5 bases of the junction unmatched. This CDR3 reads CASSKGQGTEQFF. The DNA for the CDR3 is TGTGCCAGCAGTAAGGGACAGGGCACTGAGCAGTTCTTC.

This clonotype has just a few counts. V and J are TRBV6-1 and TRBJ2-1, with D possibly matching TRBD2 (6 bases). The CDR3 contains 12 residues. Per the germline V gene, CDR1 is MNHNS and CDR2 is SASEGT. V shed 11 bases and J shed 2 bases, with 10 bases lying between them. CDR3 bases: TGTGCCGGTAGCGGTGCCTACAATGAGCAGTTCTTC. Its translation is CAGSGAYNEQFF.

The table lists this clonotype with many counts. The gene calls are TRBV29-1 and TRBJ2-1; the D call may be TRBD1 or TRBD2 (7 bases each). The CDR3 sequence is 18 residues long. The germline V gene has CDR1 SQVTM and CDR2 ANQGSEA. V was pared by 3 bases and J by 7 bases, with 28 bases between. The CDR3 nucleotides read TGCAGCGTTGACCCCTTTCAGGGGGGAGGGCCCTCGGAGAATGAGCAGTTCTTC. Its translation: CSVDPFQGGGPSENEQFF.

At least ten counts were recorded for this clonotype. V is TRBV9 and J is TRBJ2-5; 7 bases match TRBD2. Losses at the gene ends were 3 bases for V and 2 bases for J; bases not matched to a gene: 10. CDR1 SGDLS and CDR2 YYNGEE come from the germline V gene. CDR3 length: 16 residues. This CDR3 reads CASSEGLGEGQETQYF. As DNA, the CDR3 is TGTGCCAGCAGCGAAGGGCTAGGGGAGGGGCAAGAGACCCAGTACTTC.

This clonotype was seen many times. The chain links TRBV7-2 to TRBJ2-5; 11 bases agree with TRBD2. J gave up 2 bases and V 3 bases, and 5 bases lay outside the gene matches. This CDR3 comprises 16 residues. From germline, CDR1 is SGHTA and CDR2 FQGNSA. The CDR3 loop is CASSLVAGGIQETQYF. The CDR3 DNA reads TGTGCCAGCAGCTTGGTAGCGGGAGGGATACAAGAGACCCAGTACTTC.

Comment on this clonotype: A much larger clone lies a single base off, so this may be a read error. The chain has TRBV15 and TRBJ1-4; 10 nucleotides line up with TRBD1. The CDR3 is made up of 15 amino acids. CDR1 and CDR2 (germline): LNHNV, YYDKDF (reference sequence). With V trimmed by 5 bases and J by 5 bases, 5 bases remained unmatched. The CDR3 DNA follows: TGTGCCACCAGCGGTACGGGACAGGGGAATGAAAAACTGTTTTTT. This translates into CATSGTGQGNEKLFF.

This clonotype has ten or more counts. This sequence joins TRBV7-9 and TRBJ2-7, with 7 nucleotides matching TRBD2. The CDR3 consists of 14 residues. The V gene end was trimmed by 5 bases and the J gene end by 2 bases; junction bases not matched to a gene: 6. In germline, CDR1 is SEHNR, CDR2 FQNEAQ (reference sequence). The CDR3 DNA sequence: TGTGCCAGCAGCCGCCTAGCGGAGACCTACGAGCAGTACTTC. It is translated as CASSRLAETYEQYF.

CDR3 coding DNA: TGTGCCAGCGTAGGTTGGACAGGGGACTCCGGGACTTACTACAATGAGCAGTTCTTC. This translates into CASVGWTGDSGTYYNEQFF. The rearrangement joins TRBV6-1 to TRBJ2-1; 9 positions agree with TRBD1. V shed 8 bases and J 3 bases; nucleotides not matched to a gene: 20. The CDR3 extends over 19 amino acids. CDR1 and CDR2 (germline): MNHNS, SASEGT.

This clonotype was seen ten or more times. The gene calls are TRBV7-9 and TRBJ1-2; a weak D match, TRBD1 (5 bases). Germline CDR1 is SEHNR and CDR2 is FQNEAQ (reference sequence). This CDR3 has 14 residues. V dropped 2 bases and J dropped 2 bases, with 9 bases sitting between them. The CDR3 is CASSLSPGNYGYTF. The CDR3 nucleotides read TGTGCCAGCAGCTTAAGTCCAGGGAACTATGGCTACACCTTC.

At least ten counts were recorded for this clonotype. The rearrangement links TRBV11-2 to TRBJ1-3, with D tentatively TRBD1 (5 bases). Looked up from germline, CDR1 is SGHAT and CDR2 is FQNNGV. CDR3 length: 16 residues. V dropped 4 bases and J dropped 1 base, with 14 bases sitting between them. CDR3 coding DNA: TGTGCCAGCAGCTCCTGGCAGGGAATTTCTGGAAACACCATATATTTT. Protein sequence: CASSSWQGISGNTIYF. Full variable domain (missing parts from reference TRBV11-2 and TRBJ1-3): EAGVAQSPRYKIIEKRQSVAFWCNPISGHATLYWYQQILGQGPKLLIQFQNNGVVDDSQLPKDRFSAERLKGVDSTLKIQPAKLEDSAVYLCASSSWQGISGNTIYFGEGSWLTVV.

The sample holds many counts of this clonotype. The chain joins TRBV30 to TRBJ1-1; 7 nucleotides align to TRBD1. Germline CDR1 GTSNPN, CDR2 SVGIG (reference sequence). CDR3 length equals 13 residues. V dropped 2 bases and J dropped 4; count of bases not matched to a gene: 4. The CDR3 sequence is CAWSRGLGTEAFF. CDR3 in DNA: TGTGCCTGGAGTAGGGGGCTCGGCACTGAAGCTTTCTTT.

The V and J genes are TRBV4-1 and TRBJ1-5, with D perhaps matching TRBD1 (6 bases). Looked up from germline, CDR1 is MGHRA and CDR2 is YSYEKL. V lost 1 base and J lost 3, with 10 bases in between. The CDR3 spans 15 residues. The CDR3 DNA sequence: TGCGCCAGCAGCCAAGTTGGACAGCACAATCAGCCCCAGCATTTT. The encoded protein is CASSQVGQHNQPQHF.

At least ten counts were recorded for this clonotype. The chain links TRBV4-1 to TRBJ2-5; maybe TRBD2 (5 bases). This CDR3 spans 15 amino acids. The V end lost 8 bases, the J end lost 2 bases, and 18 bases lay between the germline ends. Germline V gene data show CDR1 as MGHRA and CDR2 as YSYEKL. CDR3 DNA sequence: TGCGCCAGCCGGGAAAACAAATTCCGACAAGAGACCCAGTACTTC. Translation: CASRENKFRQETQYF.

The table lists this clonotype with many counts. V is TRBV6-1 and J is TRBJ2-7; TRBD2 matches 15 bases. V was clipped by 5 bases and J by 0 bases; unmatched bases: 11. Germline lookup yields CDR1 MNHNS and CDR2 SASEGT. This CDR3 has 19 residues. As DNA, the CDR3 is TGTGCCAGCAGTTACACGGGACTAGCGGGAGGCCGATTCTCCTACGAGCAGTACTTC. Amino acids: CASSYTGLAGGRFSYEQYF.

This clonotype was recorded many times. The V and J genes are TRBV9 and TRBJ2-7, with 8 bases that match TRBD2. CDR1 SGDLS and CDR2 YYNGEE come from the germline V gene. Losses at the gene ends were 0 bases for V and 3 bases for J; bases not matched to a gene: 8. The CDR3 has 16 amino acids. The chain's CDR3 is CASSVDRLAGLYEQYF. DNA of the CDR3: TGTGCCAGCAGCGTAGATCGGTTAGCGGGACTCTACGAGCAGTACTTC.

About this clonotype itself: Being one base from a much bigger clone, this may be a read error. This CDR3 is missing its conserved last phenylalanine or tryptophan, likely due to a read error. The chain carries TRBV11-3 and TRBJ2-2; 12 bases map to TRBD1. Germline loops: CDR1 SGHNT, CDR2 YENEEA. CDR3 length: 16 residues. Germline trimming cut 5 bases from V and 2 bases from J; bases unmatched to any gene: 3. CDR3 coding DNA: TGTGCCAGCAGCCTTGGGACAGGGGGCAACACCGGGGAGCTGTTTCTT. Translated: CASSLGTGGNTGELFL.

As for this clonotype: A read error may explain this, as a much larger clone is one base away. The chain recombines TRBV12-3 or TRBV12-4 with TRBJ2-5, with TRBD1 matching 8 bases. The CDR3 sequence is 15 residues long. CDR3 coding DNA: TGTTCCAGCAGTGGTGGGGCACAGGGGGAAGAGACCCAGTACTTC. This gives the protein CSSSGGAQGEETQYF.

The chain joins TRBV5-6 to TRBJ1-1; 7 positions agree with TRBD1. Per germline, CDR1 SGHDT and CDR2 YYEEEE. Trimming removed 4 bases from V and 12 bases from J; junction bases left unmatched: 12. The CDR3 runs 13 residues. CDR3: CASSKPDREGPFF. The CDR3 coding sequence is TGTGCCAGCAGCAAGCCCGACAGGGAGGGACCTTTCTTT.